Each of the 25 T cell receptor beta chains below was sequenced from the same sample in a study of blood T cell repertoires in COVID-19. The repertoire was sequenced with immunoSEQ multiplex PCR; TCRdb's copy has only in-frame clones and lacks some. The sample shows approximately 120,000 clones, approximately 84% of them seen only once. The source material was peripheral blood. Every receptor here comes from a woman aged 45-65 years with acute or convalescent COVID-19.

The chain joins TRBV10-2 to TRBJ2-7; TRBD2 matches at 7 bases. Germline values: CDR1 WSHSY, CDR2 SAAADI. The CDR3 extends over 14 amino acids. V trimming: 0 bases; J trimming: 3 bases; junction bases outside the gene matches: 2. In DNA, the CDR3 is TGCGCCAGCAGTGAGTCGGGGGGGGTCTACGAGCAGTACTTC. Translating gives CASSESGGVYEQYF.

This CDR3 is CASSFQRGYEQYF. The CDR3 nucleotides are TGTGCCAGCAGTTTTCAAAGGGGCTACGAGCAGTACTTC. V usage is TRBV12-3 or TRBV12-4 and J usage is TRBJ2-7, with a tentative D call TRBD1 (5 bases). The CDR3 totals 13 residues. Trimming shortened V by 3 bases and J by 3 bases, and 9 bases separated the two germline ends.

There are a few counts of this clone. V gene TRBV9 combines with J gene TRBJ2-3; 9 bases agree with TRBD1. Per the germline V gene, CDR1 is SGDLS and CDR2 is YYNGEE. CDR3 length equals 14 residues. V lost 3 bases to trimming and J lost 2 bases; unmatched junction nucleotides: 1. For the CDR3, the DNA is TGTGCCAGCAGCGGACAGGGGGACACAGATACGCAGTATTTT. Its translation: CASSGQGDTDTQYF.

This clone was recorded many times. The rearrangement joins TRBV6-2 or TRBV6-3 to TRBJ2-7, with 12 bases fitting TRBD1. The CDR3 extends over 14 amino acids. CDR1 MNHEY and CDR2 SVGEGT come from the germline V gene. V shed 6 bases, J shed 7 bases, and the junction held 7 bases outside the gene matches. The CDR3 spells CASSSGQGAREQYF. CDR3 DNA: TGTGCCAGCAGCTCGGGACAGGGGGCTCGAGAGCAGTACTTC.

CDR3 loop: CASSEGLNEKLFF. The CDR3 coding sequence is TGTGCCAGCAGCGAGGGGCTTAATGAAAAACTGTTTTTT. The J gene is TRBJ1-4, the V gene TRBV9; tentative D call: TRBD1 (5 bases). Trimming pared 3 bases from V and 4 bases from J, leaving 7 bases between. The V gene's germline CDR1 is SGDLS and CDR2 YYNGEE. This CDR3 comprises 13 residues.

This chain joins TRBV3-1 (or the pseudogene TRBV3-2) and TRBJ2-5, with D possibly matching TRBD2 (5 bases). V gave up 7 bases and J gave up 5 bases, with 14 bases separating them. Germline CDR1 is LGHDT and CDR2 is YNNKEL (reference sequence). The CDR3 consists of 13 residues. The CDR3 region is CASTRGLGETQYF. CDR3 coding DNA: TGTGCCAGCACCCGAGGGTTGGGCGAGACCCAGTACTTC.

V gene TRBV6-5 combines with J gene TRBJ2-7; 10 nucleotides align to TRBD2. CDR3 size: 14 residues. V dropped 10 bases and J dropped 2; count of bases not matched to a gene: 8. CDR1 MNHEY and CDR2 SVGAGI come from the germline V gene. The CDR3 DNA reads TGTGCCACCAAGCGGGGGGGCTTAACCTACGAGCAGTACTTC. This gives the protein CATKRGGLTYEQYF.

The chain uses TRBV9 and TRBJ2-3; 8 positions match TRBD2. Germline values: CDR1 SGDLS, CDR2 YYNGEE. V shed 2 bases, J shed 3 bases, and the junction held 8 bases outside the gene matches. The CDR3 has 16 residues. In DNA form, the CDR3 reads TGTGCCAGCAGCGTCCAAACGGGGGGGCAAACAGATACGCAGTATTTT. This gives the protein CASSVQTGGQTDTQYF.

The chain uses TRBV7-2 and TRBJ2-5, with D possibly matching TRBD1 (6 bases). Germline CDR1 is SGHTA and CDR2 is FQGNSA. This CDR3 spans 15 amino acids. V lost 5 bases, J lost 4 bases, and 17 bases lay in between. The CDR3: CASSLKGGLGETQYF. The CDR3 DNA reads TGTGCCAGCAGCCTCAAAGGGGGATTGGGAGAGACCCAGTACTTC. The full variable domain, its missing parts supplied by reference TRBV7-2 and TRBJ2-5, is GAGVSQSPSNKVTEKGKDVELRCDPISGHTALYWYRQSLGQGLEFLIYFQGNSAPDKSGLPSDRFSAERTGGSVSTLTIQRTQQEDSAVYLCASSLKGGLGETQYFGPGTRLLVL.

The chain recombines TRBV30 with TRBJ2-5; maybe TRBD1 (6 bases). CDR1 and CDR2 from the germline V gene are GTSNPN and SVGIG (reference sequence). The CDR3 contains 13 residues. Trimming took off 3 bases at V and 2 bases at J, with 10 bases between the two ends. CDR3 protein: CAWSVQGQETQYF. The CDR3 DNA reads TGTGCCTGGAGCGTACAGGGACAAGAGACCCAGTACTTC.

There are a few counts of this clone. The rearrangement joins TRBV12-5 to TRBJ2-1, with 7 positions matching TRBD1. Trimming took 5 bases from V and 9 from J; bases not matched to a gene: 13. The CDR3 totals 15 residues. Germline V lookup: CDR1 LGHNT, CDR2 FRNRAP. This chain's CDR3 is CASGGSGQLTSEQFF. The CDR3 DNA reads as TGTGCTAGTGGTGGATCGGGACAGCTTACGAGTGAGCAGTTCTTC.

The V call is TRBV5-1, the J call TRBJ2-3, with 8 bases identical to TRBD2. CDR3 length equals 12 residues. Germline values: CDR1 SGHRS, CDR2 YFSETQ. V shed 4 bases, J shed 7 bases, and the junction held 2 bases outside the gene matches. CDR3 DNA sequence: TGCGCCAGCAGCCCGGGGGGGAATACGCAGTATTTT. It encodes CASSPGGNTQYF.

V usage is TRBV6-5 and J usage is TRBJ1-2; D call uncertain. The CDR3 has 13 amino acids. Deletions cut 4 bases from V and 3 bases from J, with 9 bases between. The germline CDR1 and CDR2 sequences are MNHEY and SVGAGI. The CDR3 DNA reads as TGTGCCAGCAGTTTCGAGATTGACTATGGCTACACCTTC. It yields the protein CASSFEIDYGYTF.

This clone appeared a few times. This specimen includes other DNA sequences encoding the same CDR3. The CDR3 DNA is TGTGCCAGCTCACCCGGACAACCCAATCAGCCCCAGCATTTT. Encoded protein: CASSPGQPNQPQHF. The chain recombines TRBV18 with TRBJ1-5; D might be TRBD1 (5 bases). V dropped 3 bases and J dropped 3 bases, with 9 bases sitting between them. This CDR3 is 14 amino acids long. Germline V lookup: CDR1 KGHSH, CDR2 LQKENI.

Here the CDR3 reads CASSQDFYNEQFF. For the CDR3, the DNA is TGTGCCAGCAGCCAGGACTTCTACAATGAGCAGTTCTTC. This chain uses TRBV28 with TRBJ2-1, with a weak D call TRBD2 (5 bases). The germline gives CDR1 MDHEN, CDR2 SYDVKM. Deletions cut 6 bases from V and 3 bases from J, with 9 bases between. This CDR3 spans 13 amino acids.

The chain combines TRBV10-3 with TRBJ2-3, with a tentative D call TRBD2 (6 bases). Trimming took 0 bases from V and 6 from J, leaving 19 bases between them. The germline CDR1 and CDR2 sequences are ENHRY and SYGVKD. The CDR3 is 17 amino acids. CDR3 residues: CAISESGGGGTADTQYF. The CDR3 bases are TGTGCCATCAGTGAGTCGGGGGGAGGAGGGACGGCGGATACGCAGTATTTT.

This clone came up once. The V and J genes are TRBV5-6 and TRBJ1-2, with 7 bases fitting TRBD1. Germline V gives CDR1 SGHDT, CDR2 YYEEEE. The V gene end was trimmed by 5 bases and the J gene end by 4 bases; junction bases not matched to a gene: 8. The CDR3 is 14 amino acids. The CDR3 nucleotides read TGTGCCAGCAGTCGACGGGACAGCGCCTATGGCTACACCTTC. Translating gives CASSRRDSAYGYTF.

This rearrangement joins TRBV5-8 to TRBJ1-4; D is unresolved. Germline V gives CDR1 SGHTS, CDR2 YDEGEE. Trimming removed 5 bases from V and 3 bases from J, with 8 bases in between. This CDR3 has 13 residues. The CDR3 DNA reads TGTGCCAGCAGTACGTGGCCTAATGAAAAACTGTTTTTT. This sequence encodes CASSTWPNEKLFF.

The V call is TRBV18, the J call TRBJ2-7; TRBD1 matches at 11 bases. With V trimmed by 8 bases and J by 3 bases, 6 bases remained unmatched. The CDR3 extends over 14 amino acids. Germline V gene sequence: CDR1 KGHSH, CDR2 LQKENI. CDR3 residues: CASNTGTGGYEQYF. CDR3 DNA sequence: TGTGCCAGCAATACCGGGACAGGGGGCTACGAGCAGTACTTC.

This clone was picked up one time. The V gene is TRBV6-2 or TRBV6-3, the J gene TRBJ2-4, with 8 positions matching TRBD2. Looked up from germline, CDR1 is MNHEY and CDR2 is SVGEGT. The J segment lost 2 bases and the V segment lost 5 bases, leaving 11 bases of the junction unmatched. The CDR3 length is 17 residues. In DNA form, the CDR3 reads TGTGCCAGCAGTCCCCAGGGAACGGGGGGGCCCAAAAACATTCAGTACTTC. It is translated as CASSPQGTGGPKNIQYF.

The chain recombines TRBV10-2 with TRBJ1-4, with D uncertain. Trimming stripped 4 bases from V and 1 base from J, with 7 bases between. Germline-derived CDR1 and CDR2 are WSHSY and SAAADI. The CDR3 extends over 14 amino acids. CDR3 coding DNA: TGCGCCAGCAGTGGGCCAGGAACTAATGAAAAACTGTTTTTT. This gives the protein CASSGPGTNEKLFF.

This clone appeared a few times. The gene calls are TRBV19 and TRBJ1-2; 7 bases align to TRBD1. The CDR3 sequence is 15 residues long. With V trimmed by 3 bases and J by 0 bases, 4 bases remained unmatched. Germline-derived CDR1 and CDR2 are LNHDA and SQIVND (reference sequence). The CDR3 sequence: CASSIHRGPNYGYTF. The CDR3 DNA follows: TGTGCCAGTAGTATCCACAGGGGACCTAACTATGGCTACACCTTC.

The CDR3 nucleotides read TGTGCCAGCAGTTCAGGGGGCGGCTATGGCTACACCTTC. Its protein product is CASSSGGGYGYTF. The rearrangement joins TRBV6-5 to TRBJ1-2; 8 bases map to TRBD1. With 4 bases clipped from V and 4 bases from J, the junction kept 2 bases outside the gene matches. The germline gives CDR1 MNHEY, CDR2 SVGAGI. CDR3 length: 13 residues.

J is TRBJ2-3 and V is TRBV19; 7 bases are a match to TRBD1. Unmatched junction bases numbered 8, after V lost 7 bases and J lost 1 base. The CDR3 is 15 residues long. The germline CDR1 and CDR2 sequences are LNHDA and SQIVND (reference sequence). The CDR3 DNA reads as TGTGCCAGTACCATAACAGGGGTGGGCACAGATACGCAGTATTTT. Translation: CASTITGVGTDTQYF.

The chain is built from TRBV7-6 and TRBJ2-7; the match to TRBD1 covers 9 bases. V dropped 1 base and J dropped 4; count of bases not matched to a gene: 5. The CDR3 contains 15 residues. Germline CDR1 reads SGHVS; CDR2 reads FNYEAQ. DNA for the CDR3: TGTGCCAGCAGCTTAGAAACAGGGGGCGGTTACGAGCAGTACTTC. Protein product: CASSLETGGGYEQYF.